This T cell receptor (beta chain) stems from a study of identical twins. The V and J ends lost 5 bases and 2 bases respectively, with 12 bases between them. From germline, CDR1 is DFQATT and CDR2 SNEGSKA (reference sequence). The CDR3 has 13 amino acids. Among all donors, each was a healthy Caucasian. Each CDR3 protein is one row after TCRdb ran MiXCR on the 5' RACE reads. The table lists around 470,000 distinct CDR3 sequences, approximately 15% of them singletons. In addition, the sample was reused for a study of yellow fever vaccine responses in identical twins. That paper notes: It has been reported that, in twins, the vaccine T cell response seemed partly convergent and partly personalized.

The J gene is TRBJ2-5, the V gene TRBV20-1, with D tentatively TRBD2 (6 bases). Specimen: CD4+ T cells sorted from blood. The source of this sequence is a woman between 18 and 29 years old in good health. The CDR3 DNA follows: TGCAGTGCTTGGGACTCGCTACAAGAGACCCAGTACTTC. This encodes CSAWDSLQETQYF.